A single TCR beta chain is shown here with its context. Its antigen is not identified. The data originate from a study of glioma-infiltrating T cells. Overall study results and limits: Tissue-blood divergence was below expectation in non-neoplastic patients, above in gliomas. CDR3 overlap between tissue and blood was very small.

TCR alpha and beta CDR3 regions were amplified from RNA using iRepertoire nested multiplex PCR. Tissue mRNA or PBMC total RNA, about 90-450 ng, went into one-step reverse transcription and amplification. TCRdb recomputed calls from the multiplex PCR reads with MiXCR, one row per CDR3 protein. This sample yields about 140,000 distinct CDR3 sequences, of which about 39% are seen a single time; about 18% belongs to the top ten. The receptor's source is a human donor with low-grade glioma or glioblastoma, undergoing nonglioma brain surgery, or in good health (not recorded which). The specimen was glioma tissue, nonneoplastic brain tissue, or PBMCs (not recorded which).

The CDR3, as DNA: TGTGCCAGCAGTCCCCTCGGACTAGCGGGGGGCCCAGAGACCCAGTACTTC. Its protein product is CASSPLGLAGGPETQYF. The chain uses TRBV6-1 and TRBJ2-5; 14 bases are a match to TRBD2. CDR1 MNHNS and CDR2 SASEGT come from the germline V gene. CDR3 length: 17 residues. With V trimmed by 5 bases and J by 4 bases, 9 bases remained unmatched.